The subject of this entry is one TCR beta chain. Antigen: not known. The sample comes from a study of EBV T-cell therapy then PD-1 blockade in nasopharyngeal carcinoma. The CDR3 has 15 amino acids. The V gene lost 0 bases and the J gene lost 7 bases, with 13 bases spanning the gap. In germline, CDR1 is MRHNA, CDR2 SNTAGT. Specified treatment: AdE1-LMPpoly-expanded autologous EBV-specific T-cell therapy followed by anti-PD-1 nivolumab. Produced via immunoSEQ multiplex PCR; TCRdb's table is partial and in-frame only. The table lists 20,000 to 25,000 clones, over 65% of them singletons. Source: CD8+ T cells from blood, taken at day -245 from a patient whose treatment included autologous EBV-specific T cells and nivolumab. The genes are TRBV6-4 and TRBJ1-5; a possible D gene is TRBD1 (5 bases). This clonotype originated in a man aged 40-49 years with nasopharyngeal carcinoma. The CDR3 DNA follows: TGTGCCAGCAGTGACTCAACAGGCGGGGGGCAGCCCCAGCATTTT. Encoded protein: CASSDSTGGGQPQHF.